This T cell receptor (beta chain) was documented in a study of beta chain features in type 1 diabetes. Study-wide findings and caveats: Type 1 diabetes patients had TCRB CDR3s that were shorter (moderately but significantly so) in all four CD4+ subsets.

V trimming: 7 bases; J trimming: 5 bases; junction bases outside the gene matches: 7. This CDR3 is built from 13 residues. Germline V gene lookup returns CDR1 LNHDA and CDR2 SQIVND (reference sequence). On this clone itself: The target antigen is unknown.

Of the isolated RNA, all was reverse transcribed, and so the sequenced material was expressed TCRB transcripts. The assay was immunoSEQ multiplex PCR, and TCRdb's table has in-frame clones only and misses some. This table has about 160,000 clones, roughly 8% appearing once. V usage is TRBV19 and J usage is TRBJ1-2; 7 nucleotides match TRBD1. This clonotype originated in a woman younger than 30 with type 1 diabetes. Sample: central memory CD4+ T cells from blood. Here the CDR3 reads CASIGGWTYGYTF. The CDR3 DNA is TGTGCCAGTATAGGGGGCTGGACTTATGGCTACACCTTC. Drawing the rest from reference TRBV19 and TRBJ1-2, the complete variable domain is DGGITQSPKYLFRKEGQNVTLSCEQNLNHDAMYWYRQDPGQGLRLIYYSQIVNDFQKGDIAEGYSVSREKKESFPLTVTSAQKNPTAFYLCASIGGWTYGYTFGSGTRLTVV.